Sequencing of this TCR beta chain was carried out in a study of cytomegalovirus exposure and HLA in healthy donors. Each of the donors was a healthy bone marrow donor. In regard to this clone: The sample has other DNA sequences that encode this CDR3 too.

The PCR used 60 Vbeta and 13 Jbeta primers. TCRdb's copy holds only in-frame clones and misses some; the assay was immunoSEQ multiplex PCR. The sample lists approximately 210,000 clones, about 81% seen once, with 1.5% to 2% in the top ten. The source of this sequence is a man younger than 30 in good health and CMV-seronegative. The material sequenced was PBMCs.

CDR3 coding DNA: TGCAGCGTTGGTGGGGGGGATCAGCCCCAGCATTTT. Translation gives CSVGGGDQPQHF. This sequence joins TRBV29-1 and TRBJ1-5; D may be TRBD1 (5 bases). The ends were cut back, 4 bases at V and 5 bases at J, with 9 bases in the middle. Germline CDR1 reads SQVTM; CDR2 reads ANQGSEA. The CDR3 is made up of 12 amino acids.